These 21 T cell receptor beta chains were sequenced from one sample in a study of Ad26.COV2.S vaccination and SARS-CoV-2 variants. Treatment: around 19 received Ad26.COV2.S at low or high dose, single or two shots; 5 received placebo; per-sample allocation not given. All samples were drawn on day 63, counting from the first vaccine or placebo injection. The method was immunoSEQ multiplex PCR; TCRdb's version includes in-frame clones alone and lacks a portion of them. The sample has roughly 450,000 clones; 75% to 95% are singletons. This sample comprised peripheral blood, obtained in a trial of Ad26.COV2.S vaccine versus placebo. The receptor set was obtained from a person aged 18 to 59 who received the Ad26.COV2.S COVID-19 vaccine or a placebo.

The chain carries TRBV29-1 and TRBJ1-2, with 8 bases aligning to TRBD1. The CDR3 is 17 amino acids. In germline, CDR1 is SQVTM, CDR2 ANQGSEA. V was clipped by 3 bases and J by 4 bases; unmatched bases: 16. CDR3: CSVELWDRREKAYGYTF. The CDR3, as DNA: TGCAGCGTTGAGTTATGGGACAGGAGAGAGAAGGCCTATGGCTACACCTTC.

This clone was picked up one time. Written as DNA, the CDR3 is TGTGCCAGCTCACCAGCGGGGAGCACCGGGGAGCTGTTTTTT. Protein sequence: CASSPAGSTGELFF. The chain recombines TRBV18 with TRBJ2-2; possible D gene TRBD2, 6 bases. V was cut by 2 bases and J by 4 bases, with 8 bases left in between. This CDR3 region has 14 residues. The germline V gene has CDR1 KGHSH and CDR2 LQKENI.

This chain links TRBV3-1 (or the pseudogene TRBV3-2) with TRBJ2-3, with D possibly TRBD2 on 6 matching bases. The ends were cut back, 1 base at V and 3 bases at J, with 11 bases in the middle. CDR1 is LGHDT, CDR2 YNNKEL, per germline (reference sequence). The CDR3 is made up of 15 amino acids. The CDR3 DNA follows: TGTGCCAGCAGCCAAGCGGCTAGCGAAACAGATACGCAGTATTTT. It encodes CASSQAASETDTQYF.

The V call is TRBV5-4, the J call TRBJ2-4, with 10 bases matching TRBD2. The CDR3 sequence is 13 residues long. Germline V CDR1 and CDR2: SGHNT, YYREEE (reference sequence). Losses at the gene ends were 6 bases for V and 7 bases for J; bases not matched to a gene: 4. The CDR3 here is CASNLAGANIQYF. The CDR3 coding sequence is TGTGCCAGCAACCTAGCGGGAGCTAACATTCAGTACTTC.

This clone showed up just once. The chain is built from TRBV19 and TRBJ1-2; 7 nucleotides align to TRBD1. The trim removed 4 bases at V and 5 bases at J, leaving 4 bases unmatched. The CDR3 length is 13 residues. Looked up from germline, CDR1 is LNHDA and CDR2 is SQIVND (reference sequence). In nucleotides, the CDR3 is TGTGCCAGTAGTAGGGGACAGTTGTATGGCTACACCTTC. It codes for CASSRGQLYGYTF.

The V and J genes are TRBV27 and TRBJ2-1; 12 nucleotides line up with TRBD2. The CDR3 consists of 20 residues. Trimming at V came to 2 bases and at J to 4 bases, leaving 15 bases not matched to a gene. Germline V gene data show CDR1 as MNHEY and CDR2 as SMNVEV (reference sequence). CDR3 loop: CASSLRRPSGRALTYNEQFF. CDR3 nucleotide sequence: TGTGCCAGCAGTTTACGCCGTCCTAGCGGGAGGGCACTTACTTACAATGAGCAGTTCTTC.

The table lists this clone with a count of one. The V call is TRBV27, the J call TRBJ2-5; D tentatively fits TRBD1 or TRBD2 (7 bases each). The germline V and J ends were trimmed by 3 bases and 5 bases, with 16 bases remaining between them. CDR1 MNHEY and CDR2 SMNVEV come from the germline V gene (reference sequence). This CDR3 has 15 amino acids. The CDR3 region is CASSFAGGAGETQYF. Written as DNA, the CDR3 is TGTGCCAGCAGTTTTGCAGGGGGAGCGGGGGAGACCCAGTACTTC.

V is TRBV29-1 and J is TRBJ2-1; no clear D. From germline, CDR1 is SQVTM and CDR2 ANQGSEA. The CDR3 consists of 15 residues. V was trimmed by 2 bases and J by 2 bases, leaving 13 bases between them. The CDR3 DNA sequence: TGCAGCGTTGAAAGTCCAGCGCTAACCTACAATGAGCAGTTCTTC. Translating it yields CSVESPALTYNEQFF.

This sequence joins TRBV6-2 or TRBV6-3 and TRBJ2-1; 10 nucleotides align to TRBD2. CDR1 is MNHEY, CDR2 SVGEGT, per germline. This CDR3 has 15 amino acids. Trimming took 2 bases from V and 10 from J; bases not matched to a gene: 8. The CDR3 reads CASSYTTTSGPEQFF. CDR3 nucleotides: TGTGCCAGCAGTTACACCACGACTAGCGGGCCCGAGCAGTTCTTC.

The J gene is TRBJ2-4, the V gene TRBV18, with 12 positions matching TRBD2. V lost 3 bases and J lost 7; bases outside the gene matches: 13. The CDR3 extends over 18 amino acids. CDR1 is KGHSH and CDR2 is LQKENI in the germline V gene. CDR3 DNA: TGTGCCAGCTCACCCTCGGGCCTAGCGGGAGGGTTTGGCAACATTCAGTACTTC. Amino acids: CASSPSGLAGGFGNIQYF. Full variable domain (remainder filled in from reference TRBV18 and TRBJ2-4): NAGVMQNPRHLVRRRGQEARLRCSPMKGHSHVYWYRQLPEEGLKFMVYLQKENIIDESGMPKERFSAEFPKEGPSILRIQQVVRGDSAAYFCASSPSGLAGGFGNIQYFGAGTRLSVL.

This clone has ten or more counts. The rearrangement uses TRBV15 and TRBJ1-1; weak D call: TRBD1 (6 bases). The CDR3 covers 18 residues. CDR1 is LNHNV and CDR2 is YYDKDF in the germline V gene (reference sequence). V was pared by 2 bases and J by 3 bases, with 22 bases between. DNA of the CDR3: TGTGCCACCAGCAGACCCGATGTCGCCAGGGGTTTCGACACTGAAGCTTTCTTT. This encodes CATSRPDVARGFDTEAFF.

This chain links TRBV5-5 with TRBJ1-1, with TRBD1 identical over 9 bases. The CDR3 sequence is 17 residues long. Germline-derived CDR1 and CDR2 are SGHKS and YYEKEE (reference sequence). Trimming removed 4 bases from V and 5 bases from J; junction bases left unmatched: 15. Written as DNA, the CDR3 is TGTGCCAGCAGCGCCATACCTCATCGGACAGGGGAAACTGAAGCTTTCTTT. Its translation: CASSAIPHRTGETEAFF.

The genes are TRBV2 and TRBJ2-1; unclear D gene. V shed 6 bases and J shed 4 bases, with 10 bases lying between them. Germline CDR1 is SNHLY and CDR2 is FYNNEI. The CDR3 has 13 residues. For the CDR3, the DNA is TGTGCCAGCAGGCTTGGAGCTTACAATGAGCAGTTCTTC. Translation gives CASRLGAYNEQFF.

This rearrangement joins TRBV6-1 to TRBJ2-1; TRBD2 matches 9 bases. The CDR3 spans 15 residues. The J segment lost 6 bases and the V segment lost 1 base, leaving 4 bases of the junction unmatched. Looked up from germline, CDR1 is MNHNS and CDR2 is SASEGT. In DNA form, the CDR3 reads TGTGCCAGCAGTGAAGAGGGACTAGCTCTCAATGAGCAGTTCTTC. It translates to CASSEEGLALNEQFF.

Worth noting for this clone: The sample has other DNA sequences that encode this CDR3 too. The chain's CDR3 is CASSVGTSGTYEQYF. The CDR3 DNA is TGTGCCAGCAGCGTAGGTACTAGCGGTACCTACGAGCAGTACTTC. The J gene is TRBJ2-7, the V gene TRBV9; 8 bases align to TRBD2. Trimming at V came to 0 bases and at J to 2 bases, leaving 4 bases not matched to a gene. The V gene's germline CDR1 is SGDLS and CDR2 YYNGEE. The CDR3 sequence is 15 residues long.

This chain uses TRBV5-4 with TRBJ2-7; the D gene could be TRBD1 or TRBD2 (5 bases each). Germline CDR1 SGHNT, CDR2 YYREEE (reference sequence). Trimming left V 0 bases short and J 0 bases short, with 10 bases between. CDR3 length equals 15 residues. The CDR3 region is CASSLDAGSSYEQYF. The DNA for the CDR3 is TGTGCCAGCAGCTTGGACGCAGGGAGCTCCTACGAGCAGTACTTC. The full variable domain, with the rest looked up from reference TRBV5-4 and TRBJ2-7, is ETGVTQSPTHLIKTRGQQVTLRCSSQSGHNTVSWYQQALGQGPQFIFQYYREEENGRGNFPPRFSGLQFPNYSSELNVNALELDDSALYLCASSLDAGSSYEQYFGPGTRLTVT.

The chain links TRBV19 to TRBJ2-5; D remains ambiguous. Trimming removed 4 bases at V and 5 bases at J, with 8 bases between. The CDR3 is 12 residues long. Germline V gives CDR1 LNHDA, CDR2 SQIVND (reference sequence). CDR3 sequence: CASSKSRETQYF. The CDR3 DNA reads TGTGCCAGTAGTAAGTCCCGGGAGACCCAGTACTTC.

J is TRBJ2-3 and V is TRBV5-4; no firm D call. The CDR3 has 13 amino acids. V lost 1 base and J lost 4, with 7 bases in between. The germline V gene has CDR1 SGHNT and CDR2 YYREEE (reference sequence). In DNA, the CDR3 is TGTGCCAGCAGCTTGTGGACCTCAGATACGCAGTATTTT. This encodes CASSLWTSDTQYF.

This chain joins TRBV5-1 and TRBJ2-5; 9 nucleotides match TRBD2. The CDR3 length is 15 residues. Germline values: CDR1 SGHRS, CDR2 YFSETQ. The J segment lost 1 base and the V segment lost 4 bases, leaving 5 bases of the junction unmatched. As DNA, the CDR3 is TGCGCCAGCAGCCAATTTAGCGGGAGCCAAGAGACCCAGTACTTC. Its protein is CASSQFSGSQETQYF. Using reference TRBV5-1 and TRBJ2-5 for the parts outside the CDR3, the full variable domain is KAGVTQTPRYLIKTRGQQVTLSCSPISGHRSVSWYQQTPGQGLQFLFEYFSETQRNKGNFPGRFSGRQFSNSRSEMNVSTLELGDSALYLCASSQFSGSQETQYFGPGTRLLVL.

The CDR3 spells CASSYLIGELFF. The CDR3 coding sequence is TGTGCCAGCAGTTACCTGATCGGGGAGCTGTTTTTT. The chain joins TRBV6-2 or TRBV6-3 to TRBJ2-2; D not certain. Germline V gene lookup returns CDR1 MNHEY and CDR2 SVGEGT. The CDR3 contains 12 residues. V was shortened by 2 bases and J by 7 bases, with 5 bases between the two germline ends.

This clone was observed a few times. The gene calls are TRBV19 and TRBJ1-3, with D perhaps TRBD1 (5 bases). V lost 3 bases and J 2 bases, leaving 17 bases between the germline ends. The CDR3 runs 17 residues. The V gene's germline CDR1 is LNHDA and CDR2 SQIVND (reference sequence). Here the CDR3 DNA reads TGTGCCAGTAGTATCTCCGGTTGGACACTCACTGGAAACACCATATATTTT. Its protein product is CASSISGWTLTGNTIYF. Using reference TRBV19 and TRBJ1-3 for the parts outside the CDR3, the full variable domain is DGGITQSPKYLFRKEGQNVTLSCEQNLNHDAMYWYRQDPGQGLRLIYYSQIVNDFQKGDIAEGYSVSREKKESFPLTVTSAQKNPTAFYLCASSISGWTLTGNTIYFGEGSWLTVV.